This TCR beta chain comes out of a study of T cell responses to AZD1222 COVID-19 vaccine. General study results and limits: Donors skewed white British and female; clonal diversity was possibly underestimated. Samples come after the peak T cell response, not at day 14. Per reports, nearly half of all spike-specific TCRs target regions that are unmutated in variants.

Comment on this clone: The target antigen is unknown.

CDR3 length equals 14 residues. Germline V gene sequence: CDR1 MNHEY, CDR2 SVGAGI. V was cut by 7 bases and J by 2 bases, with 14 bases left in between. Profiling relied on immunoSEQ multiplex PCR, and the TCRdb table lists in-frame clones only, not all of them. The table lists 210,000 or so clones, approximately 94% of them singletons. The chain employs TRBV6-5 and TRBJ1-2, with D tentatively TRBD1 (5 bases). Sequencing was performed on peripheral blood, taken on day 0 of MenACWY control vaccination. This sequence originates from an adult in good health. The CDR3 is CASTELRQNYGYTF. The CDR3 DNA sequence: TGTGCCAGCACCGAACTGCGACAGAACTATGGCTACACCTTC.